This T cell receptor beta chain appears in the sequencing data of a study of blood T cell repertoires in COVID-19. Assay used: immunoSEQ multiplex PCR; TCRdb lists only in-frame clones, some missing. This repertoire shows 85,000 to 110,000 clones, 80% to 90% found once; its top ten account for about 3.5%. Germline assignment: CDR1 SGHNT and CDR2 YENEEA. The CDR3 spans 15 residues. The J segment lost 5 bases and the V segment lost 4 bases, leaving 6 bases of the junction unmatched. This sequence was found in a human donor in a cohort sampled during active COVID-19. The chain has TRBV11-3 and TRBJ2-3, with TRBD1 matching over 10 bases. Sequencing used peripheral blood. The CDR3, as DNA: TGTGCCAGCAGCTCTCGACAGGGGGCGGTAGATACGCAGTATTTT. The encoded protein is CASSSRQGAVDTQYF.